The sequence of this T cell receptor beta chain was determined in a study of cytomegalovirus exposure and HLA in healthy donors. Study information: Sequencing of about 179 million T cells in an earlier analysis found around 120 million unique TCR beta sequences. Study results and caveats: Per a prior analysis, the majority of TCR beta V segments were productive roughly 87% or roughly 30% of the time.

Use of 60 Vbeta and 13 Jbeta primers characterized the PCR. Here immunoSEQ multiplex PCR was the method, and the copy in TCRdb shows in-frame clones only, minus some. Among 140,000 to 150,000 clones listed, approximately 80% were seen once. About this clone: Its antigen is unknown.

This CDR3 region has 16 residues. Germline loops: CDR1 SGHTA, CDR2 FQGNSA. V was trimmed by 4 bases and J by 4 bases, leaving 20 bases between them. This TCR was recovered from a female donor in good health and CMV-seronegative. The sample was PBMCs. The J gene is TRBJ2-7, the V gene TRBV7-2; D is possibly TRBD1 (5 bases). CDR3 sequence: CASSSGPIRQGYEQYF. DNA of the CDR3: TGTGCCAGCAGCTCCGGGCCCATACGGCAGGGATACGAGCAGTACTTC.